This T cell receptor (beta chain) was captured by sequencing in a study of PD-1 blockade in classical Hodgkin lymphoma (dated by TCRdb to about 2020). Background on the whole study: Nivolumab dosing was 3 mg/kg intravenously every 2 weeks, continuing until either disease progression or unacceptable toxicity. A peripheral blood immune signature of response to PD-1 blockade in classical Hodgkin lymphoma was defined using TCR beta sequencing and CyTOF. Points the paper makes about the study in general: The study was limited to a single clinical trial cohort, and causes of repertoire differences, possibly disease activity or prior therapy, remained undefined. Trial patients with a complete response had baseline diversity similar to that of newly diagnosed patients, while partial responders and progressors had significantly lower diversity. Lower diversity was observed in patients in whom nivolumab was started less than 1 year after ASCT, and these patients were excluded from later analyses so that confounding by immune reconstitution would be avoided. Baseline TCR diversity was reported to be lower in newly diagnosed patients than in healthy donors, and even lower in relapsed/refractory patients. By C4D1, a significant rise was seen in CD4+ TCR diversity but not in CD8+ TCR diversity (p=0.0027 vs p=0.16), and the rise was most apparent among complete responders (p=0.02).

Genomic DNA was isolated using the Qiagen DNeasy kit from unsorted PBMCs as well as from negatively selected CD4+ and CD8+ fractions. Using primers that anneal to V and J segments, immunoSEQ multiplex PCR amplified the TCR beta CDR3 regions. A synthetic immune receptor repertoire was used to minimize amplification bias, and remaining bias was computationally removed after sequencing. In the original analysis: Repertoire diversity was quantified as the Shannon entropy index using custom Python scripts. Unsorted, CD4+ and CD8+ repertoires were analyzed separately, except in combined analyses where CD4+ and CD8+ sequences were merged in silico. A clone was considered expanded if an increase in frequency of at least 2-fold after treatment relative to C1D1 was found, and a pseudocount of 0.5 was applied to clones undetected at baseline. Singleton clones were defined as clones with 0 or 1 copy at C1D1, and non-singleton clones were defined as clones with 2 or more copies. Clones expanded in unsorted samples were assigned a CD4+, CD8+ or unknown annotation through matching of protein sequences in sorted samples from the same patient. Wilcoxon tests were applied to paired samples to test diversity changes from C1D1 to C4D1. TCRdb retrieved this table from immuneACCESS and kept in-frame rearrangements only. Not all clones are present; in checked studies, unresolved V genes account for under half, and no reason is known for the remainder. V and J calls and clone size are as listed in that table; D and trimming were resolved from the DNA. For this sample there are 20,000 to 25,000 clones; around four fifths appear just once. Clones ranked in the top ten supply 40% to 45% of the sample.

Regarding this clone: Its target antigen remains unknown. One base away there is no much larger clone; base qualities are not given.

The CDR3 runs 14 residues from the cysteine to the phenylalanine. The DNA shown is the 42-base CDR3, in frame from base 1. V was cut back by 2 bases and J by 0 bases, leaving a gap of 8 bases between them. The germline V gene (reference sequence) supplies CDR1 SSHAT and CDR2 FNYEAQ. Interpreted using the paper, the time point label stands for: cycle 2 day 1 (C2D1) of nivolumab. Every trial patient had relapsed after autologous stem cell transplantation, and cohorts A, B and C differed in prior brentuximab vedotin exposure. A total of around 59 patients with relapsed/refractory classical Hodgkin lymphoma made up the trial cohort, and each patient's best overall response was complete response, partial response or progressive disease. In the multi-cohort phase II CheckMate 205 trial, trial patients received single-agent nivolumab. An independent review committee assessed best overall response by applying the 2007 International Working Group response criteria. PBMCs from the trial were collected at three points: immediately before nivolumab initiation (C1D1), and during therapy at cycle 2 day 1 and cycle 4 day 1. Peripheral blood was collected in 8 mL Vacutainer Cell Preparation Tubes, from which PBMCs were isolated by centrifugation and then cryopreserved.

Specimen: peripheral blood mononuclear cells (PBMCs), collected before the second cycle of nivolumab. This receptor chain uses TRBV7-7 and TRBJ2-7; a confident D gene designation cannot be given. The clonotype comes from a human donor with classical Hodgkin lymphoma. The sequenced DNA is TGTGCCAGCAGCTTATCTGATAGCTCCTACGAGCAGTACTTC. Its coded protein is CASSLSDSSYEQYF.